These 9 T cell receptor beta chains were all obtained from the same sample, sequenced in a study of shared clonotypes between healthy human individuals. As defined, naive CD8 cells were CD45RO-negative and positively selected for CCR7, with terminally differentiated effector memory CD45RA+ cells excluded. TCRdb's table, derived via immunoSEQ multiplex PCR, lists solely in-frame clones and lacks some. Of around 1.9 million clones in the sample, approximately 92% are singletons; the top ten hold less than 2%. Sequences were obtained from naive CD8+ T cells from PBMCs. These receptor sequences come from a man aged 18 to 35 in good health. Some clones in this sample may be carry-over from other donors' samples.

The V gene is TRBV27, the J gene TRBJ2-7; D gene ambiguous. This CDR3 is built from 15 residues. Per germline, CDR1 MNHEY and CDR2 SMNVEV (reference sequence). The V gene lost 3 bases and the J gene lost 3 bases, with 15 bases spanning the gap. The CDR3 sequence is CASSFSTGSNYEQYF. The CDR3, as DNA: TGTGCCAGCAGTTTTTCTACCGGCTCCAACTACGAGCAGTACTTC.

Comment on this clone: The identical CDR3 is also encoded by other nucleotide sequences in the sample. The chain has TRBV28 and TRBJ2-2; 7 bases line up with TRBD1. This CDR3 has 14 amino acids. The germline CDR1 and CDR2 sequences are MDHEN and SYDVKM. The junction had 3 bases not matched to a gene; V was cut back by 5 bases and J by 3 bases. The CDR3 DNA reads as TGTGCCAGCAGTCTTACAGGGGACACCGGGGAGCTGTTTTTT. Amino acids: CASSLTGDTGELFF.

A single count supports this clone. As DNA, the CDR3 is TGTGCCAGCAGCCCGCCGGGCGGGGCAGGGCGAGAGACCCAGTACTTC. It yields the protein CASSPPGGAGRETQYF. The V call is TRBV9, the J call TRBJ2-5; perhaps TRBD2 as D (6 bases). The CDR3 covers 16 residues. Germline loops: CDR1 SGDLS, CDR2 YYNGEE. Trimming took 4 bases from V and 4 from J, leaving 20 bases between them.

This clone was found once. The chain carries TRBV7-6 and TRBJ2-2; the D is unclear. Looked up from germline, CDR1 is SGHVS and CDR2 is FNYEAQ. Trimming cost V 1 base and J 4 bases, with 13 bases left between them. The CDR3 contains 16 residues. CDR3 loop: CASSLGFSAGTGELFF. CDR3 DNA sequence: TGTGCCAGCAGCTTAGGGTTTTCGGCTGGCACCGGGGAGCTGTTTTTT.

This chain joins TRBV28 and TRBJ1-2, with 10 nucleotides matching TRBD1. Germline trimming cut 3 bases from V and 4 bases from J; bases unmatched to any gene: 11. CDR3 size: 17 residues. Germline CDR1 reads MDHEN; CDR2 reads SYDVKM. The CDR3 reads CASSFPTRDRGPYGYTF. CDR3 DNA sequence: TGTGCCAGCAGTTTCCCCACCCGGGACAGGGGTCCCTATGGCTACACCTTC.

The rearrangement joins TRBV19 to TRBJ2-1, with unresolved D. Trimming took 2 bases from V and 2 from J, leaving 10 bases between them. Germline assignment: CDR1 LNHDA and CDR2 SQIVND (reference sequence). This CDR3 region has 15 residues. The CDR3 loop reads CASSIWAAPYNEQFF. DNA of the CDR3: TGTGCCAGTAGTATATGGGCGGCTCCCTACAATGAGCAGTTCTTC. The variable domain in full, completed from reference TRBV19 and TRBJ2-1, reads DGGITQSPKYLFRKEGQNVTLSCEQNLNHDAMYWYRQDPGQGLRLIYYSQIVNDFQKGDIAEGYSVSREKKESFPLTVTSAQKNPTAFYLCASSIWAAPYNEQFFGPGTRLTVL.

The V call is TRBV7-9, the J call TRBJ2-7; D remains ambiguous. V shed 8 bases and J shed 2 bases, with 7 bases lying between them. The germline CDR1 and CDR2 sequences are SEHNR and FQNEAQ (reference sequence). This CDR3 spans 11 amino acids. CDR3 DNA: TGTGCCAGCGCAACCCCCTACGAGCAGTACTTC. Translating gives CASATPYEQYF.

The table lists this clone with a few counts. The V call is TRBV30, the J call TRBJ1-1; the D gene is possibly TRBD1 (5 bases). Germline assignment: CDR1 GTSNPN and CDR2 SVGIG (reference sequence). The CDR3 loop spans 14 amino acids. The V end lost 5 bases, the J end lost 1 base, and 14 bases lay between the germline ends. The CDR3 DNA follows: TGTGCCTGGCACTCCAGGGTTTGGAACACTGAAGCTTTCTTT. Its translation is CAWHSRVWNTEAFF.

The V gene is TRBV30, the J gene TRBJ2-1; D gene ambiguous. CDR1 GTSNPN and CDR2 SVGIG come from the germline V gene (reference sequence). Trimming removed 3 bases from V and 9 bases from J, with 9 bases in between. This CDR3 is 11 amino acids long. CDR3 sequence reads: CAWRDGGEQFF. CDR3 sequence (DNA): TGTGCCTGGAGGGATGGTGGTGAGCAGTTCTTC.